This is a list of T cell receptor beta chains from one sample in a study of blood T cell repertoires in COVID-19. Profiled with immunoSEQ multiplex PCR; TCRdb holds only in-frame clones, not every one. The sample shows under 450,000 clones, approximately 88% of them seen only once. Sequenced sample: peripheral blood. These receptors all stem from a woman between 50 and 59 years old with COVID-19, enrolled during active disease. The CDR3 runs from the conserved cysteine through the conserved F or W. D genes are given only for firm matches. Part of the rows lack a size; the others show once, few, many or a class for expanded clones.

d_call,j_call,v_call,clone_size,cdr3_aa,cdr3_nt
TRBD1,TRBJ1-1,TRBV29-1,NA,CSVGSDRGAFF,TGCAGCGTTGGGTCAGACAGGGGAGCTTTCTTT
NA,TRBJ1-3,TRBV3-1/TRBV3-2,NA,CASSQGAGLGTIYF,TGTGCCAGCAGCCAAGGGGCGGGACTCGGCACCATATATTTT
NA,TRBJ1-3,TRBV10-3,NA,CAISESIGGLGNTIYF,TGTGCCATCAGTGAGTCGATCGGGGGACTGGGAAACACCATATATTTT
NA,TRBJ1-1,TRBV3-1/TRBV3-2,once,CASSQETSRGIGNTEAFF,TGTGCCAGCAGCCAAGAAACGTCAAGGGGCATTGGGAACACTGAAGCTTTCTTT
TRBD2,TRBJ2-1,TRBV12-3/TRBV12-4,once,CASRGLGSDEQFF,TGTGCCAGCAGGGGACTAGGAAGCGATGAGCAGTTCTTC
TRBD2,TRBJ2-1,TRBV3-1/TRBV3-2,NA,CASSRGAGEQFF,TGTGCCAGCAGCCGAGGAGCGGGAGAGCAGTTCTTC
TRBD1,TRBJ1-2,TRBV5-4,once,CASSSRDRGQFYGYTF,TGTGCCAGCAGCTCGAGGGACAGAGGGCAATTCTATGGCTACACCTTC
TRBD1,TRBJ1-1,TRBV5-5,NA,CASSLDRGDHTEAFF,TGTGCCAGCAGCTTGGACAGGGGCGACCACACTGAAGCTTTCTTT
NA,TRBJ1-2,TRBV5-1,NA,CASSPGGPEAGYTF,TGCGCCAGCAGCCCTGGTGGCCCCGAGGCGGGCTACACCTTC
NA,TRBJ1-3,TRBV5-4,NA,CASSLGGGAAGNTIYF,TGTGCCAGCAGCTTGGGGGGCGGGGCAGCTGGAAACACCATATATTTT
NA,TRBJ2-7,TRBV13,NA,CASSRPKIPPDQGEQYF,TGTGCCAGCAGCCGCCCCAAGATACCCCCGGACCAGGGCGAGCAGTACTTC
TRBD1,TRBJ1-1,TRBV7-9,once,CASSLGQGSQEAFF,TGTGCCAGCAGCTTGGGACAGGGGAGCCAAGAAGCTTTCTTT
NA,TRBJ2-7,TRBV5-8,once,CASSLELGAEQYF,TGTGCCAGCAGCTTGGAGTTGGGAGCCGAGCAGTACTTC
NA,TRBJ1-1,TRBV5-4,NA,CASSKEPAGMNTEAFF,TGTGCCAGCAGCAAGGAGCCTGCGGGGATGAACACTGAAGCTTTCTTT
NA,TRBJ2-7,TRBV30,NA,CAWSVGGGEEQYF,TGTGCCTGGAGTGTTGGAGGGGGGGAAGAGCAGTACTTC
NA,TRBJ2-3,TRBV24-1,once,CATSDPGWGGAHGDTQYF,TGTGCCACCAGTGATCCGGGCTGGGGGGGGGCGCACGGAGATACGCAGTATTTT
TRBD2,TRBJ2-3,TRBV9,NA,CASSQWGGSTDTQYF,TGTGCCAGCAGCCAGTGGGGGGGTAGCACAGATACGCAGTATTTT
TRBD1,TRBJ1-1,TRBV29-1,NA,CSGRQGANTEAFF,TGCAGCGGAAGACAGGGGGCTAACACTGAAGCTTTCTTT
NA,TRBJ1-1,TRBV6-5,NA,CASSLTGQNTEAFF,TGTGCCAGCAGTCTGACAGGACAGAACACTGAAGCTTTCTTT
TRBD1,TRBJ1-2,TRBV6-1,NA,CASSAFGTDNYGYTF,TGTGCCAGCAGTGCGTTTGGGACAGACAACTATGGCTACACCTTC
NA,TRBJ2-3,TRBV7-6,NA,CASSLARQSSTDTQYF,TGTGCCAGCAGCTTAGCGCGACAGTCTAGCACAGATACGCAGTATTTT
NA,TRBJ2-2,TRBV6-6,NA,CATDRGLPPGPGELFF,TGTGCCACGGACCGAGGGCTCCCACCGGGCCCCGGGGAGCTGTTTTTT
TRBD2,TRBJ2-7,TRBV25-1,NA,CASRASGYSYEQYF,TGTGCCAGCAGGGCTAGCGGGTACTCCTACGAGCAGTACTTC
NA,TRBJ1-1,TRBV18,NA,CASSFSTPTTTEAFF,TGTGCCAGCTCATTTTCGACACCAACGACCACTGAAGCTTTCTTT
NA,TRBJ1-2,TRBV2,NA,CASSEGNRDRKFYTF,TGTGCCAGCAGTGAAGGTAACCGAGACAGAAAATTCTACACCTTC
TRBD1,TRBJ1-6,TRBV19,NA,CASSIGSRQGTGESPLHF,TGTGCCAGTAGTATTGGCTCGCGACAGGGTACGGGAGAGTCACCCCTCCACTTT
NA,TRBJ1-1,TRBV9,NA,CASSVDNLNTEAFF,TGTGCCAGCAGCGTCGACAACCTGAACACTGAAGCTTTCTTT
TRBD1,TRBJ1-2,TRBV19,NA,CASSIEEGGVYGYTF,TGTGCCAGTAGTATTGAGGAAGGGGGCGTCTATGGCTACACCTTC
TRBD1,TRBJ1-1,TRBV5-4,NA,CASSFKGANTEAFF,TGTGCCAGCAGCTTCAAGGGGGCGAACACTGAAGCTTTCTTT
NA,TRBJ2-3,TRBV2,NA,CASYQTRPRVYF,TGTGCCAGCTATCAGACCAGGCCCCGTGTATATTTT
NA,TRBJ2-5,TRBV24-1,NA,CATSDLGRESGETQYF,TGTGCCACCAGTGATTTGGGCAGGGAATCTGGAGAGACCCAGTACTTC
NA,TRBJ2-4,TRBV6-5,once,CASSYEREDIQYF,TGTGCCAGCAGTTACGAGAGGGAAGACATTCAGTACTTC
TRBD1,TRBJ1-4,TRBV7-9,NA,CASSTRQGGTNEKLFF,TGTGCCAGCAGCACCCGACAGGGTGGCACTAATGAAAAACTGTTTTTT
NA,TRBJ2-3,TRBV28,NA,CASERGGTDTQYF,TGTGCAAGCGAGAGGGGGGGGACAGATACGCAGTATTTT
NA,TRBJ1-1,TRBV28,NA,CASSLSRTATEAFF,TGTGCCAGCAGTTTATCTCGGACAGCCACTGAAGCTTTCTTT
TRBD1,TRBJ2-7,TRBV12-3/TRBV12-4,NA,CASQGVWEQYF,TGTGCCAGTCAGGGGGTGTGGGAGCAGTACTTC
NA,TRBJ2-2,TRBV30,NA,CAWSLPRDFLNTGELFF,TGTGCCTGGAGTCTCCCCCGGGACTTCTTGAACACCGGGGAGCTGTTTTTT